The 23 T cell receptor beta chains listed next were all sequenced from one sample in a study of shared clonotypes between healthy human individuals. Assay: immunoSEQ multiplex PCR; the TCRdb copy retains only in-frame clones and omits some. Of approximately 980,000 clones listed, 70% to 85% are singletons. Sequenced input: memory CD4+ T cells sorted from blood. Subset specified: CD45RA-negative fraction. Source of these receptors: a man aged 18 to 29 in good health.

The chain employs TRBV5-1 and TRBJ2-5; D might be TRBD2 (5 bases). In germline, CDR1 is SGHRS, CDR2 YFSETQ. V was shortened by 0 bases and J by 2 bases, with 11 bases between the two germline ends. The CDR3 covers 15 residues. The CDR3 region has the DNA TGCGCCAGCAGCTTGGCCGCTAGCCAGCAAGAGACCCAGTACTTC. It specifies CASSLAASQQETQYF.

In the case of this clone: The sample has other DNA sequences that encode this CDR3 too. The V and J genes are TRBV6-5 and TRBJ1-5; 10 bases agree with TRBD1. Germline V lookup: CDR1 MNHEY, CDR2 SVGAGI. CDR3 length equals 15 residues. Unmatched junction bases numbered 5, after V lost 6 bases and J lost 3 bases. In DNA, the CDR3 is TGTGCCAGCAGACGGGACAGGGGAATCAATCAGCCCCAGCATTTT. It encodes CASRRDRGINQPQHF.

This sequence joins TRBV5-1 and TRBJ1-6; possible D gene TRBD1, 6 bases. The CDR3 runs 14 residues. V shed 5 bases and J shed 11 bases, with 17 bases lying between them. The germline V gene has CDR1 SGHRS and CDR2 YFSETQ. CDR3 coding DNA: TGCGCCAGCAGTGAACAGGGTCTAGGGACACCCCTCCACTTT. It yields the protein CASSEQGLGTPLHF.

The CDR3 DNA sequence: TGTGCCTGGAGGACGGACAAAGTAGAGACCCAGTACTTC. It yields the protein CAWRTDKVETQYF. The rearrangement links TRBV30 to TRBJ2-5; TRBD1 might be the D (5 bases). V lost 3 bases, J lost 4 bases, and 12 bases lay in between. This CDR3 is built from 13 residues. CDR1 GTSNPN and CDR2 SVGIG come from the germline V gene (reference sequence).

This clone was found once. This chain uses TRBV7-2 with TRBJ1-2; 8 bases agree with TRBD1. This CDR3 contains 14 residues. V lost 5 bases to trimming and J lost 7 bases; unmatched junction nucleotides: 9. The germline CDR1 and CDR2 sequences are SGHTA and FQGNSA. The CDR3 nucleotides read TGTGCCAGCAGCCCAGGACAGGGTCTTGGTGGCTACACCTTC. Its protein is CASSPGQGLGGYTF.

As for this clone: Within the sample, other DNA sequences also encode this same CDR3. The chain has TRBV5-1 and TRBJ2-3; D perhaps matches TRBD1 (5 bases). V was trimmed by 5 bases and J by 0 bases, leaving 10 bases between them. The germline CDR1 and CDR2 sequences are SGHRS and YFSETQ. CDR3 size: 14 residues. The CDR3 is CASRQGTSTDTQYF. CDR3 bases: TGCGCCAGCAGGCAGGGTACCAGCACAGATACGCAGTATTTT.

This chain uses TRBV5-1 with TRBJ1-2; 10 positions agree with TRBD1. With 4 bases clipped from V and 6 bases from J, the junction kept 12 bases outside the gene matches. The germline CDR1 and CDR2 sequences are SGHRS and YFSETQ. This CDR3 has 16 amino acids. In DNA form, the CDR3 reads TGCGCCAGCAGCCCCATATCCGGGACAGGGGAGAATGGCTACACCTTC. Translated, it gives CASSPISGTGENGYTF.

The chain recombines TRBV28 with TRBJ2-5; 9 bases fit TRBD2. The CDR3 covers 15 residues. Germline-derived CDR1 and CDR2 are MDHEN and SYDVKM. J gave up 5 bases and V 4 bases, and 8 bases lay outside the gene matches. The CDR3 is CASSSLSGGSETQYF. The CDR3 DNA reads as TGTGCCAGCAGTTCCCTAAGCGGGGGGTCCGAGACCCAGTACTTC.

This rearrangement joins TRBV7-2 to TRBJ2-1; 12 nucleotides agree with TRBD2. Unmatched junction bases numbered 5, after V lost 5 bases and J lost 6 bases. CDR1 and CDR2 (germline): SGHTA, FQGNSA. The CDR3 covers 15 residues. The CDR3 sequence: CASSPSSGRVNEQFF. The DNA of the CDR3 is TGTGCCAGCAGCCCCTCTAGCGGGAGGGTCAATGAGCAGTTCTTC.

The J gene is TRBJ1-6, the V gene TRBV27; no definite D call. The V end was cut by 7 bases, the J end by 0 bases, with 16 bases between. This CDR3 has 17 amino acids. Per germline, CDR1 MNHEY and CDR2 SMNVEV (reference sequence). CDR3 bases: TGTGCCAGCACCATTACGGGGTCGAGCTCCTATAATTCACCCCTCCACTTT. It codes for CASTITGSSSYNSPLHF.

This clone was seen once. CDR3 DNA sequence: TGTGCCAGCAGGTCCCGGGACCGAGGCACCGGGGAGCTGTTTTTT. Residues: CASRSRDRGTGELFF. The V call is TRBV6-6, the J call TRBJ2-2, with D tentatively TRBD1 or TRBD2 (5 bases each). The CDR3 is 15 residues long. Deletions cut 6 bases from V and 4 bases from J, with 15 bases between. Germline assignment: CDR1 MNHNY and CDR2 SVGAGI (reference sequence).

The chain links TRBV5-1 to TRBJ2-2; 8 nucleotides match TRBD2. Germline trimming cut 2 bases from V and 2 bases from J; bases unmatched to any gene: 5. The CDR3 is made up of 16 amino acids. Per the germline V gene, CDR1 is SGHRS and CDR2 is YFSETQ. CDR3 region: CASSFQLAVNTGELFF. The CDR3 DNA follows: TGCGCCAGCAGCTTCCAACTAGCGGTTAACACCGGGGAGCTGTTTTTT. The whole variable domain, filled in from reference TRBV5-1 and TRBJ2-2, reads KAGVTQTPRYLIKTRGQQVTLSCSPISGHRSVSWYQQTPGQGLQFLFEYFSETQRNKGNFPGRFSGRQFSNSRSEMNVSTLELGDSALYLCASSFQLAVNTGELFFGEGSRLTVL.

On this clone: It may be a read error: a sequence one base away is much more abundant. Other nucleotide sequences in the sample specify the same CDR3. The chain recombines TRBV7-6 with TRBJ2-7; D is undetermined. Germline CDR1 SGHVS, CDR2 FNYEAQ. Trimming cost V 0 bases and J 6 bases, with 3 bases left between them. CDR3 length equals 11 residues. DNA for the CDR3: TGTGCCAGCAGCTTAGCAGGCGAGCAGTACTTC. This encodes CASSLAGEQYF.

J is TRBJ1-1 and V is TRBV10-3; 8 bases are a match to TRBD1. J lost 6 bases, V lost 10 bases, and 7 bases had no gene match. CDR3 length equals 12 residues. Germline-derived CDR1 and CDR2 are ENHRY and SYGVKD. CDR3 coding DNA: TGTGCCACCTACAGGGGGGAAGCTGAAGCTTTCTTT. This encodes CATYRGEAEAFF.

The chain couples TRBV19 to TRBJ2-2; D is unclear. The CDR3 runs 14 residues. The V end was cut by 3 bases, the J end by 4 bases, with 9 bases between. CDR1 and CDR2 (germline): LNHDA, SQIVND (reference sequence). CDR3 sequence reads: CASSMFKGTGELFF. CDR3 nucleotide sequence: TGTGCCAGTAGTATGTTTAAAGGCACCGGGGAGCTGTTTTTT.

The chain has TRBV29-1 and TRBJ1-1; D gene unclear. CDR1 is SQVTM and CDR2 is ANQGSEA in the germline V gene. Trimming removed 6 bases at V and 0 bases at J, with 14 bases between. This CDR3 region has 14 residues. The CDR3 loop is CSVVKQTLNTEAFF. The DNA of the CDR3 is TGCAGCGTGGTTAAACAGACACTGAACACTGAAGCTTTCTTT.

The chain recombines TRBV11-3 with TRBJ2-1, with D possibly matching TRBD1 (7 bases). This CDR3 region has 15 residues. Germline lookup yields CDR1 SGHNT and CDR2 YENEEA. The germline V and J ends were trimmed by 1 base and 10 bases, with 17 bases remaining between them. In DNA, the CDR3 is TGTGCCAGCAGCTTAGGGGAGGCGACAGGGAGCGAGCAGTTCTTC. This gives the protein CASSLGEATGSEQFF. The full variable domain, its missing parts supplied by reference TRBV11-3 and TRBJ2-1, is EAGVVQSPRYKIIEKKQPVAFWCNPISGHNTLYWYLQNLGQGPELLIRYENEEAVDDSQLPKDRFSAERLKGVDSTLKIQPAELGDSAVYLCASSLGEATGSEQFFGPGTRLTVL.

The chain carries TRBV6-6 and TRBJ2-5; 8 nucleotides line up with TRBD2. Trimming removed 5 bases from V and 0 bases from J; junction bases left unmatched: 2. CDR3 length: 14 amino acids. The germline V gene encodes CDR1 MNHNY and CDR2 SVGAGI (reference sequence). DNA of the CDR3: TGTGCCAGCAGTCGGGGGGGGTACCAAGAGACCCAGTACTTC. Amino acids: CASSRGGYQETQYF.

The chain combines TRBV19 with TRBJ2-5; D may be TRBD1 (6 bases). The CDR3 sequence is 16 residues long. Trimming shortened V by 4 bases and J by 7 bases, and 22 bases separated the two germline ends. Germline V gene data show CDR1 as LNHDA and CDR2 as SQIVND (reference sequence). The CDR3 sequence: CASSTYRDKPSWTQYF. In nucleotides, the CDR3 is TGTGCCAGTAGTACCTACCGGGACAAGCCCTCGTGGACCCAGTACTTC.

V usage is TRBV19 and J usage is TRBJ2-7; D is unclear. The ends were cut back, 5 bases at V and 3 bases at J, with 14 bases in the middle. CDR3 size: 14 residues. Germline CDR1 and CDR2: LNHDA and SQIVND (reference sequence). As DNA, the CDR3 is TGTGCCAGTAGTCAAGGGCCACCTCACTACGAGCAGTACTTC. This encodes CASSQGPPHYEQYF.

The V and J genes are TRBV2 and TRBJ1-5; 7 bases map to TRBD1. Germline V gene sequence: CDR1 SNHLY, CDR2 FYNNEI. This CDR3 contains 17 residues. Germline trimming cut 5 bases from V and 6 bases from J; bases unmatched to any gene: 16. CDR3 DNA: TGTGCCAGCAGTCCCCAGACAGACAGGGTAAGGGGTCAGCCCCAGCATTTT. Protein product: CASSPQTDRVRGQPQHF.

Note on this clone: The sample carries other DNA sequences with the same CDR3. CDR3 sequence: CASSDAGRYEQYF. CDR3 sequence (DNA): TGTGCCAGCAGTGACGCGGGCCGCTACGAGCAGTACTTC. V usage is TRBV2 and J usage is TRBJ2-7; D possibly corresponds to TRBD2 (5 bases). CDR1 SNHLY and CDR2 FYNNEI come from the germline V gene. Trimming pared 3 bases from V and 3 bases from J, leaving 9 bases between. This CDR3 contains 13 residues.

This chain joins TRBV4-2 and TRBJ2-7; TRBD2 matches at 10 bases. J gave up 2 bases and V 1 base, and 2 bases lay outside the gene matches. CDR1 is LGHNA and CDR2 is YNFKEQ in the germline V gene. The CDR3 loop spans 15 amino acids. The CDR3 nucleotides read TGTGCCAGCAGCCAAGGGCTAGCGGGGGCCTACGAGCAGTACTTC. Its translation: CASSQGLAGAYEQYF.